A single sample is the source of the 31 T cell receptor beta chains below, sequenced in a study of neurological immune-mediated disorders. Documented time point: technical triplicate 1. TCRdb called the 5' RACE reads again in MiXCR, with one record for every CDR3 protein. The sample yields around 37,000 distinct CDR3 sequences, around 10% seen once. The sequencing sample was made of PBMCs. These receptors were collected from a man in his sixties with HTLV-1-associated myelopathy (HAM/TSP).

This clonotype has ten or more counts. The rearrangement uses TRBV5-1 and TRBJ2-5; 7 bases align to TRBD2. Germline CDR1 reads SGHRS; CDR2 reads YFSETQ. There are 14 residues in the CDR3. V trimming: 0 bases; J trimming: 4 bases; junction bases outside the gene matches: 3. CDR3 loop: CASSLERDSETQYF. DNA for the CDR3: TGCGCCAGCAGCTTGGAGCGGGACTCAGAGACCCAGTACTTC.

This clonotype was counted ten times or more. The genes are TRBV5-5 and TRBJ2-5; tentatively, D is TRBD1 or TRBD2 (5 bases each). This CDR3 spans 11 amino acids. V was cut by 5 bases and J by 8 bases, with 10 bases left in between. CDR1 SGHKS and CDR2 YYEKEE come from the germline V gene (reference sequence). The CDR3 sequence: CASRGDQTQYF. For the CDR3, the DNA is TGTGCCAGCAGGGGGGACCAAACCCAGTACTTC.

This clonotype occurred many times. This chain's CDR3 is CSALSPGTRNQPQHF. The CDR3, as DNA: TGCAGTGCCCTTTCCCCGGGGACTAGAAATCAGCCCCAGCATTTT. The J gene is TRBJ1-5, the V gene TRBV20-1, with D perhaps TRBD1 (5 bases). V shed 6 bases and J shed 4 bases, with 19 bases lying between them. CDR1 is DFQATT and CDR2 is SNEGSKA in the germline V gene (reference sequence). The CDR3 sequence is 15 residues long.

This clonotype has ten or more counts. The chain employs TRBV2 and TRBJ1-5; D is unclear. CDR1 is SNHLY and CDR2 is FYNNEI in the germline V gene. The V end lost 3 bases, the J end lost 6 bases, and 6 bases lay between the germline ends. The CDR3 runs 12 residues. The chain's CDR3 is CASSDTGQPQHF. CDR3 DNA: TGTGCCAGCAGTGACACCGGTCAGCCCCAGCATTTT.

The chain is built from TRBV29-1 and TRBJ2-5, with 7 bases that match TRBD2. The ends lost 3 bases at V and 4 bases at J; junction bases unmatched: 14. This CDR3 comprises 16 residues. CDR1 and CDR2 from the germline V gene are SQVTM and ANQGSEA. The CDR3 is CSVETGQGGPLETQYF. DNA of the CDR3: TGCAGCGTTGAGACGGGGCAGGGAGGGCCGTTAGAGACCCAGTACTTC.

This clonotype was observed a handful of times. One base away lies a much larger clone, so this may be a sequencing read error. The chain couples TRBV20-1 to TRBJ2-1; D is possibly TRBD2 (6 bases). There are 14 residues in the CDR3. Germline V lookup: CDR1 DFQATT, CDR2 SNEGSKA (reference sequence). The CDR3 sequence is CSASVGRSYSEQFF. DNA for the CDR3: TGCAGTGCTAGCGTCGGGAGATCCTACAGTGAGCAGTTCTTC.

In this sample, this clonotype turned up many times. This chain links TRBV27 with TRBJ2-4; D remains unclear. This CDR3 spans 13 amino acids. V lost 8 bases and J 0 bases, leaving 8 bases between the germline ends. The V gene's germline CDR1 is MNHEY and CDR2 SMNVEV (reference sequence). CDR3 sequence reads: CASYGLAKNIQYF. CDR3 nucleotides: TGTGCCAGCTATGGTTTAGCCAAAAACATTCAGTACTTC.

This clonotype occurred many times. The chain has TRBV5-1 and TRBJ2-6, with 7 bases aligning to TRBD2. The germline V gene has CDR1 SGHRS and CDR2 YFSETQ. Losses at the gene ends were 0 bases for V and 1 base for J; bases not matched to a gene: 1. The CDR3 contains 16 residues. CDR3 DNA sequence: TGCGCCAGCAGCTTGGGGGGAGGGTCTGGGGCCAACGTCCTGACTTTC. As protein: CASSLGGGSGANVLTF.

This clonotype was counted ten times or more. This chain uses TRBV18 with TRBJ1-2; D might be TRBD1 (6 bases). Germline CDR1 and CDR2: KGHSH and LQKENI. There are 17 residues in the CDR3. The ends were cut back, 5 bases at V and 12 bases at J, with 31 bases in the middle. The CDR3 DNA reads as TGTGCCAGCTCATCCGCCAACGGACAGTCATCTCGGGACGGAAACACCTTC. As protein: CASSSANGQSSRDGNTF.

This clonotype was seen ten or more times. The chain has TRBV5-1 and TRBJ2-2; D call uncertain. The CDR3 has 15 residues. The V end was cut by 0 bases, the J end by 4 bases, with 10 bases between. Looked up from germline, CDR1 is SGHRS and CDR2 is YFSETQ. The CDR3 is CASSLASMGTGELFF. The CDR3 region has the DNA TGCGCCAGCAGCTTGGCCAGTATGGGCACCGGGGAGCTGTTTTTT. The variable domain in full, with the rest retrieved from reference TRBV5-1 and TRBJ2-2, is KAGVTQTPRYLIKTRGQQVTLSCSPISGHRSVSWYQQTPGQGLQFLFEYFSETQRNKGNFPGRFSGRQFSNSRSEMNVSTLELGDSALYLCASSLASMGTGELFFGEGSRLTVL.

The CDR3 protein is CASSLGWQQQIETQYF. CDR3 coding DNA: TGTGCCAGCAGCTTAGGCTGGCAACAGCAAATTGAGACCCAGTACTTC. V and J are TRBV13 and TRBJ2-5; D not certain. Trimming cost V 0 bases and J 5 bases, with 16 bases left between them. The CDR3 is 16 amino acids. The V gene's germline CDR1 is PRHDT and CDR2 FYEKMQ (reference sequence).

This clonotype was observed many times. The genes are TRBV14 and TRBJ1-5; 10 nucleotides agree with TRBD1. The CDR3 loop spans 20 amino acids. The germline CDR1 and CDR2 sequences are SGHDN and FVKESK. V was clipped by 4 bases and J by 7 bases; unmatched bases: 22. CDR3 coding DNA: TGTGCCAGCAGCCCCAATTCCGGGACAGGGGATATAATGGTATACCAGCCCCAGCATTTT. It translates to CASSPNSGTGDIMVYQPQHF.

In this sample, this clonotype is medium-sized. V is TRBV2 and J is TRBJ2-1; 8 bases are shared with TRBD2. CDR1 and CDR2 (germline): SNHLY, FYNNEI. The junction had 4 bases not matched to a gene; V was cut back by 6 bases and J by 3 bases. The CDR3 length is 14 residues. The DNA of the CDR3 is TGTGCCAGCAGACCGGGACTAGTCTACAATGAGCAGTTCTTC. Protein product: CASRPGLVYNEQFF.

The J gene is TRBJ2-1, the V gene TRBV20-1, with unresolved D. V dropped 5 bases and J dropped 0 bases, with 8 bases sitting between them. Germline CDR1 is DFQATT and CDR2 is SNEGSKA (reference sequence). This CDR3 has 13 residues. CDR3 DNA: TGCAGTGCTTACTGGAGCTCCTACAATGAGCAGTTCTTC. Protein product: CSAYWSSYNEQFF.

This clonotype is termed medium-sized (0.01 to 0.1%). The rearrangement links TRBV20-1 to TRBJ2-2; TRBD2 aligns across 14 bases. This CDR3 spans 14 amino acids. V lost 3 bases, J lost 6 bases, and 0 bases stayed unmatched. Germline assignment: CDR1 DFQATT and CDR2 SNEGSKA (reference sequence). This CDR3 reads CSARTSGGAGELFF. The CDR3 bases are TGCAGTGCTAGGACTAGCGGGGGGGCCGGGGAGCTGTTTTTT.

Many counts were recorded for this clonotype. This chain's CDR3 is CASSRETGGHYGYTF. The CDR3 nucleotides are TGTGCCAGCAGCCGAGAAACAGGGGGCCACTATGGCTACACCTTC. The genes are TRBV7-2 and TRBJ1-2; 9 bases match TRBD1. The CDR3 spans 15 residues. V was clipped by 5 bases and J by 3 bases; unmatched bases: 7. Germline loops: CDR1 SGHTA, CDR2 FQGNSA. The whole variable domain, remainder taken from reference TRBV7-2 and TRBJ1-2, is GAGVSQSPSNKVTEKGKDVELRCDPISGHTALYWYRQSLGQGLEFLIYFQGNSAPDKSGLPSDRFSAERTGGSVSTLTIQRTQQEDSAVYLCASSRETGGHYGYTFGSGTRLTVV.

This clonotype has a count of ten or more. The genes are TRBV5-5 and TRBJ2-3; TRBD1 matches 9 bases. V was clipped by 3 bases and J by 8 bases; unmatched bases: 10. Germline values: CDR1 SGHKS, CDR2 YYEKEE (reference sequence). The CDR3 covers 15 residues. The CDR3 loop is CASSSKTGGEGTQYF. The CDR3 nucleotides read TGTGCCAGCAGCTCAAAGACAGGGGGAGAGGGTACGCAGTATTTT. Full variable domain (missing parts from reference TRBV5-5 and TRBJ2-3): DAGVTQSPTHLIKTRGQQVTLRCSPISGHKSVSWYQQVLGQGPQFIFQYYEKEERGRGNFPDRFSARQFPNYSSELNVNALLLGDSALYLCASSSKTGGEGTQYFGPGTRLTVL.

At least ten counts were recorded for this clonotype. The V gene is TRBV11-1, the J gene TRBJ2-2, with D perhaps assigned TRBD1 or TRBD2 (5 bases each). The CDR3 contains 18 residues. The V and J ends lost 7 bases and 6 bases respectively, with 27 bases between them. Germline CDR1 and CDR2: SGHAT and FQDESV (reference sequence). The CDR3 region is CASTLGLWGAGISGELFF. DNA for the CDR3: TGTGCCAGCACCCTTGGATTATGGGGCGCGGGTATCTCCGGGGAGCTGTTTTTT.

This clonotype was found many times. V usage is TRBV11-2 and J usage is TRBJ2-1; 10 bases agree with TRBD2. The CDR3 contains 15 residues. After removal of 1 base from V and 10 bases from J, the junction contained 7 bases not matched to a gene. Germline CDR1 reads SGHAT; CDR2 reads FQNNGV. The CDR3 DNA reads TGTGCCAGCAGCTTAGGGAGCGGGAGGGCGACGGAGCAGTTCTTC. It encodes CASSLGSGRATEQFF.

This clonotype was observed many times. The rearrangement links TRBV20-1 to TRBJ2-5, with D uncertain. CDR1 and CDR2 from the germline V gene are DFQATT and SNEGSKA (reference sequence). The CDR3 extends over 14 amino acids. The ends were cut back, 1 base at V and 1 base at J, with 10 bases in the middle. The CDR3 protein is CSARGDAAQETQYF. The CDR3 region has the DNA TGCAGTGCTAGAGGGGATGCAGCCCAAGAGACCCAGTACTTC.

This clonotype has ten or more counts. The chain recombines TRBV5-1 with TRBJ2-5; D unclear. Trimming cost V 0 bases and J 5 bases, with 8 bases left between them. Germline CDR1 is SGHRS and CDR2 is YFSETQ. CDR3 length: 13 residues. The CDR3 region is CASSLAVRETQYF. The CDR3 nucleotides are TGCGCCAGCAGCTTGGCCGTGAGGGAGACCCAGTACTTC.

At least ten counts were recorded for this clonotype. This chain connects TRBV29-1 to TRBJ2-5, with a tentative D call TRBD2 (5 bases). The CDR3 runs to 16 residues. Germline V gene sequence: CDR1 SQVTM, CDR2 ANQGSEA. Trimming pared 3 bases from V and 1 base from J, leaving 18 bases between. The CDR3 DNA is TGCAGCGTTGATCCCAATGAGAGGGCCACCCAAGAGACCCAGTACTTC. It specifies CSVDPNERATQETQYF.

The rearrangement joins TRBV6-1 to TRBJ2-7, with D possibly being TRBD1 or TRBD2 (6 bases each). The germline gives CDR1 MNHNS, CDR2 SASEGT. CDR3 length: 13 amino acids. The chain's CDR3 is CAARGGQTYEQYF. The CDR3 DNA is TGTGCTGCAAGGGGAGGACAGACCTACGAGCAGTACTTC.

This clonotype appeared many times. The rearrangement joins TRBV5-1 to TRBJ2-7; the D is unclear. Germline loops: CDR1 SGHRS, CDR2 YFSETQ. The V end was cut by 1 base, the J end by 0 bases, with 11 bases between. This CDR3 spans 15 amino acids. The CDR3 DNA is TGCGCCAGCAGCTTGTCGGCTGACCACTCCTACGAGCAGTACTTC. This gives the protein CASSLSADHSYEQYF.

This clonotype came up many times. This chain connects TRBV5-1 to TRBJ1-3; the match to TRBD1 covers 9 bases. The V segment lost 1 base and the J segment 2 bases; nucleotides outside the gene matches: 7. This CDR3 has 17 residues. The germline gives CDR1 SGHRS, CDR2 YFSETQ. The CDR3 reads CASSLPHGTGTGNTIYF. DNA for the CDR3: TGCGCCAGCAGCTTGCCTCATGGGACAGGGACTGGAAACACCATATATTTT.

This clonotype was observed at least ten times. The chain carries TRBV5-1 and TRBJ2-1; D is ambiguous. The V gene's germline CDR1 is SGHRS and CDR2 YFSETQ. V lost 0 bases to trimming and J lost 7 bases, with 17 bases between them. There are 16 residues in the CDR3. The CDR3 spells CASSLASRSLSNEQFF. The CDR3, as DNA: TGCGCCAGCAGCTTGGCCTCGAGGAGCCTGAGTAATGAGCAGTTCTTC.

This clonotype was found many times. The V and J genes are TRBV11-2 and TRBJ2-3; a weak D match, TRBD2 (6 bases). V lost 5 bases to trimming and J lost 3 bases, with 21 bases between them. The CDR3 extends over 17 amino acids. CDR1 is SGHAT and CDR2 is FQNNGV in the germline V gene. The DNA of the CDR3 is TGTGCCAGCAGCCGTTCCGGTCGGAGGGCCCCGACAGATACGCAGTATTTT. Translation: CASSRSGRRAPTDTQYF.

This clonotype has a count of ten or more. The chain recombines TRBV29-1 with TRBJ1-2; D is uncertain. Trimming left V 5 bases short and J 4 bases short, with 14 bases between. Germline V gives CDR1 SQVTM, CDR2 ANQGSEA. The CDR3 has 13 amino acids. CDR3 loop: CSVNLRTGYGYTF. The CDR3, as DNA: TGCAGCGTTAATCTGCGGACGGGCTATGGCTACACCTTC.

This clonotype was observed many times. The chain combines TRBV12-3 or TRBV12-4 with TRBJ2-2; D is unclear. The CDR3 has 14 residues. The V gene lost 3 bases and the J gene lost 3 bases, with 8 bases spanning the gap. CDR3 sequence (DNA): TGTGCCAGCAGTTTTTCGGACCACACCGGGGAGCTGTTTTTT. It specifies CASSFSDHTGELFF.

This clonotype occurred a few times. J is TRBJ2-7 and V is TRBV15; TRBD1 is a possible D gene (5 bases). The V gene lost 5 bases and the J gene lost 1 base, with 15 bases spanning the gap. In germline, CDR1 is LNHNV, CDR2 YYDKDF (reference sequence). This CDR3 comprises 15 residues. CDR3 coding DNA: TGTGCCACCAGCCCCCAAGGGGCTCCTTCCTACGAGCAGTACTTC. This translates into CATSPQGAPSYEQYF.

This clonotype was seen many times. V is TRBV5-1 and J is TRBJ2-7, with 10 bases that match TRBD2. Per the germline V gene, CDR1 is SGHRS and CDR2 is YFSETQ. The CDR3 contains 14 residues. J lost 3 bases, V lost 2 bases, and 2 bases had no gene match. CDR3 DNA: TGCGCCAGCAGCTTTGTAGCGGGAGGCTACGAGCAGTACTTC. Residues: CASSFVAGGYEQYF.